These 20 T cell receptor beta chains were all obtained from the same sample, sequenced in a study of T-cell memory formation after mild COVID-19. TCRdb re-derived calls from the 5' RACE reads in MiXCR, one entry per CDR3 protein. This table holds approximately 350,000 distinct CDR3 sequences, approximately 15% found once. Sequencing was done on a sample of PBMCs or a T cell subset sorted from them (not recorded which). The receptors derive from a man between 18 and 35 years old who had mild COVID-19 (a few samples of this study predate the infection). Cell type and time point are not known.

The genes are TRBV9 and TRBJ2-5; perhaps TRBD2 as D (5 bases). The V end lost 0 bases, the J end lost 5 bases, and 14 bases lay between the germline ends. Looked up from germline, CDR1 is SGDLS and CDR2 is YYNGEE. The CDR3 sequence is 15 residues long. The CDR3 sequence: CASSVDEGPWETQYF. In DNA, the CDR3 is TGTGCCAGCAGCGTAGATGAGGGCCCATGGGAGACCCAGTACTTC.

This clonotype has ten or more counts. The CDR3 sequence is CASRLDYNSPLHF. CDR3 bases: TGTGCCAGCAGGCTAGACTATAATTCACCCCTCCACTTT. The chain has TRBV12-3 or TRBV12-4 and TRBJ1-6; no firm D call. The CDR3 runs to 13 residues. The ends were cut back, 6 bases at V and 3 bases at J, with 6 bases in the middle.

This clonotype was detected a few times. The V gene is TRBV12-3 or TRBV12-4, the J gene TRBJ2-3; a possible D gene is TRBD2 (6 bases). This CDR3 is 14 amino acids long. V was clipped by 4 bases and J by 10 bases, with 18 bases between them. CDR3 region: CASSSTSRDLSQYF. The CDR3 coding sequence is TGTGCCAGCAGTTCGACTAGTCGGGATCTTTCGCAGTATTTT.

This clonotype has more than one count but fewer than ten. In nucleotides, the CDR3 is TGCGCCAGCAGCCAAGACTATCCTGGCTCGGCAAACAATCAGCCCCAGCATTTT. This sequence encodes CASSQDYPGSANNQPQHF. The chain recombines TRBV4-3 with TRBJ1-5; unclear D gene. Germline V gene sequence: CDR1 LGHNA, CDR2 YSLEER. The CDR3 is 18 residues long. The germline V and J ends were trimmed by 0 bases and 3 bases, with 18 bases remaining between them.

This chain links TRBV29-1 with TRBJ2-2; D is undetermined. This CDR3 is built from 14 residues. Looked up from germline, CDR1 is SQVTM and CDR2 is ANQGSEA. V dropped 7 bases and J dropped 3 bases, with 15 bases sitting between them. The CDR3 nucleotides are TGCAGCGCTAAGAGTGGTAGAGACACCGGGGAGCTGTTTTTT. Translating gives CSAKSGRDTGELFF.

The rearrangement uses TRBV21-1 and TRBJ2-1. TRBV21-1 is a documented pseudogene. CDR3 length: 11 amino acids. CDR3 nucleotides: TGTGCCAGGTTATGGGGTGATGAGCAGTTCTTC. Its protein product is CARLWGDEQFF.

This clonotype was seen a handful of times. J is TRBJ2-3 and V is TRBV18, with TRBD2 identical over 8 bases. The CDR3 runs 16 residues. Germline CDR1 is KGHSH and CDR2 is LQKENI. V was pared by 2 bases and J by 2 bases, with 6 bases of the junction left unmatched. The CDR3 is CASSPIRGGTTDTQYF. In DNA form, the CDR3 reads TGTGCCAGCTCACCAATTCGCGGGGGGACCACAGATACGCAGTATTTT.

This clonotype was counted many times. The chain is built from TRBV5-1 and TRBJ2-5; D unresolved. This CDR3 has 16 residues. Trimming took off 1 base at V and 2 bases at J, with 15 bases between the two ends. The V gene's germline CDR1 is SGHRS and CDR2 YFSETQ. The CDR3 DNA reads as TGCGCCAGCAGCTTGAACCCCTCGCGACCACAAGAGACCCAGTACTTC. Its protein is CASSLNPSRPQETQYF.

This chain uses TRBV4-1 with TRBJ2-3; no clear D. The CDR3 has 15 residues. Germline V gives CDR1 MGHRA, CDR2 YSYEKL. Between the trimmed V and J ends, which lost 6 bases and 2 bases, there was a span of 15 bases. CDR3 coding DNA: TGCGCCAGCAGTCACGAGGACCCTACCACAGATACGCAGTATTTT. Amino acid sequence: CASSHEDPTTDTQYF.

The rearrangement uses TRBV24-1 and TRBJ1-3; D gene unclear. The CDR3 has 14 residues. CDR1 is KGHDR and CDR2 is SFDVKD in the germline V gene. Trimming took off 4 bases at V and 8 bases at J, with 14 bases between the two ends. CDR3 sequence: CATSDTETGDTIYF. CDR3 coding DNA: TGTGCCACCAGTGACACCGAGACCGGAGACACCATATATTTT.

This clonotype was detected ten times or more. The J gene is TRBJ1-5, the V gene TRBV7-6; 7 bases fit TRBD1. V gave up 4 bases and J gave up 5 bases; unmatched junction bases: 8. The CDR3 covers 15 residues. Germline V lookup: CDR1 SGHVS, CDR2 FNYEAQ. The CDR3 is CASSSTVTGDQPQHF. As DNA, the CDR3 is TGTGCCAGCAGCTCAACAGTTACAGGGGATCAGCCCCAGCATTTT.

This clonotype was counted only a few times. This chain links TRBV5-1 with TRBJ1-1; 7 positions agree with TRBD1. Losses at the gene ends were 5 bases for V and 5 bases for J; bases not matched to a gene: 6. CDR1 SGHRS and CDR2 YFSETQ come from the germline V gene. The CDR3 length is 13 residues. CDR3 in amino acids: CASRKETGTEAFF. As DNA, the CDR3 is TGCGCCAGCAGGAAGGAGACAGGGACTGAAGCTTTCTTT.

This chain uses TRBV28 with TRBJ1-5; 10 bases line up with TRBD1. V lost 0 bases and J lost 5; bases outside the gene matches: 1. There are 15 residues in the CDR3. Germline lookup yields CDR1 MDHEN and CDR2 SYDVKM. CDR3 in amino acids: CASSLWGQGHQPQHF. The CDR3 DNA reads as TGTGCCAGCAGTTTATGGGGACAGGGGCATCAGCCCCAGCATTTT. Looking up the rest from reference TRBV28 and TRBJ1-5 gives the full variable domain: DVKVTQSSRYLVKRTGEKVFLECVQDMDHENMFWYRQDPGLGLRLIYFSYDVKMKEKGDIPEGYSVSREKKERFSLILESASTNQTSMYLCASSLWGQGHQPQHFGDGTRLSIL.

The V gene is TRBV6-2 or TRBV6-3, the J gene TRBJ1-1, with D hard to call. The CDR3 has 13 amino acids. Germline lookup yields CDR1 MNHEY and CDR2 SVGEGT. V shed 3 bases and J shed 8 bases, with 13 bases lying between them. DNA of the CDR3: TGTGCCAGCAGTTATTTTCTTCAAGGGGAAGCTTTCTTT. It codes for CASSYFLQGEAFF.

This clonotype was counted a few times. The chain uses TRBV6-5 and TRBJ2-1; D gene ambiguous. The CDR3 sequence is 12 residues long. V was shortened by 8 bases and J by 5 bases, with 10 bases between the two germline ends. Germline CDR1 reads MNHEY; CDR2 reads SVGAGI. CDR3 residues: CASGRRNNEQFF. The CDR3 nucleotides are TGTGCCAGCGGACGGAGAAACAATGAGCAGTTCTTC.

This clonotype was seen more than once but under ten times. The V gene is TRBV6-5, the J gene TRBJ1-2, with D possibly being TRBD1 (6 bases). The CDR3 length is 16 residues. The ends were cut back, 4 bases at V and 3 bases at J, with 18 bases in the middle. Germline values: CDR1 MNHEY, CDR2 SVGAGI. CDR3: CASSSHYTGQYYGYTF. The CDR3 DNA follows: TGTGCCAGCAGTTCTCATTATACAGGGCAATACTATGGCTACACCTTC.

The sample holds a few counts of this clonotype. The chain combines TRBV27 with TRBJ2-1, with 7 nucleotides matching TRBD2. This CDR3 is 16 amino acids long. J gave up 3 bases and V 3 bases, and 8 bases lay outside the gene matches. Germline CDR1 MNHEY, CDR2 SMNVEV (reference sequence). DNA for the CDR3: TGTGCCAGCAGTTTGTCTGCGGGGGAAAACTACAATGAGCAGTTCTTC. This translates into CASSLSAGENYNEQFF.

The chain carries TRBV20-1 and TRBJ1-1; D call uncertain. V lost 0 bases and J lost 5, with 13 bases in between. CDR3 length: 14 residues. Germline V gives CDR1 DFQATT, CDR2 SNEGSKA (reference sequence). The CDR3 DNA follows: TGCAGTGCTAGAGATTACGGGGTGTGGACTGAAGCTTTCTTT. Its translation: CSARDYGVWTEAFF.

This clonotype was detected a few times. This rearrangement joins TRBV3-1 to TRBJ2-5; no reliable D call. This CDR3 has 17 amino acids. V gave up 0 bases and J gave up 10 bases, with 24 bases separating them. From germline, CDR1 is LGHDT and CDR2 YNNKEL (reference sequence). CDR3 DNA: TGTGCCAGCAGCCAAGATCGTGTCCAGGCGGCGCCCTTGGGCCAGTACTTC. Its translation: CASSQDRVQAAPLGQYF.

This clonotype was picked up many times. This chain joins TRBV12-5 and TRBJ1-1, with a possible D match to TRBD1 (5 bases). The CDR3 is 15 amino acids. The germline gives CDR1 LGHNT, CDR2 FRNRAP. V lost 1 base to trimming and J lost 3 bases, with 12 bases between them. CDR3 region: CASGLARGEDTEAFF. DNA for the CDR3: TGTGCTAGTGGTTTGGCCCGGGGGGAAGACACTGAAGCTTTCTTT.